The present T cell receptor (beta chain) was sequenced within a study of blood T cell repertoires in COVID-19. This clone was detected a few times. The assay was immunoSEQ multiplex PCR, and TCRdb's table has in-frame clones only and misses some. The table lists roughly 200,000 clones, over 75% of them singletons. The sequence was collected from a man in his forties who had recovered from COVID-19. The sample taken for sequencing was PBMCs or T cells enriched from blood (not recorded which).

The CDR3 DNA is TGTGCCAGCAGCTACAGGACTAGCGGGGGTTCAGATACGCAGTATTTT. Translated, it gives CASSYRTSGGSDTQYF. V is TRBV11-2 and J is TRBJ2-3, with 13 bases matching TRBD2. Germline trimming cut 4 bases from V and 4 bases from J; bases unmatched to any gene: 5. Germline-derived CDR1 and CDR2 are SGHAT and FQNNGV. The CDR3 sequence is 16 residues long.